This T cell receptor beta chain was documented in a study of cytomegalovirus exposure and HLA in healthy donors. This clone was recorded only once. Its antigen is currently unknown. V was shortened by 5 bases and J by 5 bases, with 13 bases between the two germline ends. CDR1 is SGHTA and CDR2 is FQGTGA in the germline V gene. This CDR3 has 14 amino acids. General observations from the study: Around 160 TCR beta chains were listed as cytomegalovirus-associated. Specificity of a few CMV-associated chains for CMV antigens was verified in vitro.

Clones were sequenced by immunoSEQ multiplex PCR, and TCRdb holds only the in-frame ones, with some missing. The sample lists 100,000 to 150,000 clones, about 89% occurring once. This sequence joins TRBV7-3 and TRBJ2-1; perhaps TRBD2 as D (5 bases). Sequencing input: PBMCs. This sequence was found in a woman under 30 in good health and CMV-seronegative. The CDR3 region is CASSLGEFHNEQFF. The CDR3 nucleotides read TGTGCCAGCAGCCTCGGGGAGTTCCACAATGAGCAGTTCTTC.